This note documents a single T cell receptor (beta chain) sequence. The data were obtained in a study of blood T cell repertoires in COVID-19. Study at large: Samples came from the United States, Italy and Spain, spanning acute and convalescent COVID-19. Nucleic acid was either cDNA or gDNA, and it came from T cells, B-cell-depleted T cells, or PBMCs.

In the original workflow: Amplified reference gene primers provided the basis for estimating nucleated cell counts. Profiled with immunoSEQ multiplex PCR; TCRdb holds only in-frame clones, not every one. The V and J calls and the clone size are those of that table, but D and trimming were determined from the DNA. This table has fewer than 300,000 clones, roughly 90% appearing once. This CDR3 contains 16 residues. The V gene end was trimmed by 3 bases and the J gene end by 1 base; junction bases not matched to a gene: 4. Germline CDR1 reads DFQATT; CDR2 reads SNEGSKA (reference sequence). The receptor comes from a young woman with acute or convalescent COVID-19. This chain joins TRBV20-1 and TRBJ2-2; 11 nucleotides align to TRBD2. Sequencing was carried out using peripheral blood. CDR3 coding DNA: TGCAGTGCTAGTTTCCTAGCGGGAGGGAACACCGGGGAGCTGTTTTTT. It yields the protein CSASFLAGGNTGELFF.